Listed here is a single T cell receptor beta chain. Its antigen specificity is not known. No qualities accompany the bases; no much larger clone lies one base away. TCRbeta rearrangements were sequenced from genomic DNA using the immunoSEQ assay at survey resolution. As for the original processing: In the TCR sequencing data, the smallest productive clonotype frequency that could be detected was 2.59 x 10-5. Only productive TCRbeta rearrangements, meaning sequences that were complete and in-frame, were kept for the analyses. Simpson clonality, calculated in the immunoSEQ Analyzer version 3.0, was used as the measure of sample clonality. Clones were grouped by frequency into very rare, small, medium, large (1-20%) or hyperexpanded (>20%) categories. OLGA 1.2.3 estimated generation probabilities, VDJtools produced V-gene circos plots, VDJdb was queried for specificities, and GLIPH identified CDR3 motifs. In TCRdb, the immuneACCESS table is reduced to in-frame sequences with V and J assigned. These tables do not hold every clone; where another copy was compared, an unresolved V gene accounts for under half, and the others remain unexplained. V and J calls plus clone size are reproduced from that table; the DNA served to infer D and trimming. The sample records tens of thousands of clones, over 65% of which are singletons. The ten largest clones capture about 3% of the sample.

This entry belongs to a study of STAT5B mutations in CD4+ large granular lymphocyte leukemia (dated 2022 in TCRdb). About the investigation overall: Among the healthy controls, the CDR3 'QG' motif was associated with a particular HLA allele. The study compared the TCRbeta repertoires of patients with CD4+ T-cell large granular lymphocyte leukemia against those of healthy blood donors. Flow cytometry on FACSCanto II or FACSVerse showed that the purified fractions were more than 95% pure among lymphocytes.

Per the germline V gene, SGHTS is the CDR1 and YDEGEE is the CDR2. The junction carries 14 bases between V and J, which are trimmed by 6 bases and 7 bases respectively. The CDR3 spans 12 residues, from the cysteine through the phenylalanine. Only the CDR3 region is kept as DNA, spanning 36 bases read in frame from base 1. Healthy controls were some 34 blood donors whose buffy coats came from the Finnish Red Cross blood service. All TCR-sequenced material derived from peripheral blood: patient blood samples and healthy donor buffy coats. Ficoll-Hypaque gradient centrifugation was used to isolate peripheral blood mononuclear cells. Magnetic purification was used to isolate CD4+ cells from the buffy coats of the healthy controls. Genomic DNA was extracted with the Gentra Puregene Cell and Tissue kit and quantified on a Qubit 2.0 fluorometer. The full study reports these points: Greater clonality appeared to be present in CD4-sorted patient repertoires than in healthy CD4+ repertoires, and the difference was retained after the putative leukemic clones were removed. Main leukemic clonotypes were private to each patient, although 25% to 30% appeared at low frequency in other patients' non-leukemic repertoires. Data were not HLA-matched; higher clonality in CD4+ versus CD8+ T-LGLL could reflect the relatively small sample size. TRBV06-family usage was enriched among the top patient clones (8/27) compared with healthy controls (2/35).

The TCR sequence derives from a human donor in good health. Sequenced material: CD4+ T cells from blood buffy coats. The chain is made from TRBV5-8 and TRBJ2-7; TRBD2 is possibly the D segment (6 matching bases). The DNA reads as follows: TGTGCCAGCACTATAATTGGGGGGGAGCAGTACTTC. Its protein is CASTIIGGEQYF.